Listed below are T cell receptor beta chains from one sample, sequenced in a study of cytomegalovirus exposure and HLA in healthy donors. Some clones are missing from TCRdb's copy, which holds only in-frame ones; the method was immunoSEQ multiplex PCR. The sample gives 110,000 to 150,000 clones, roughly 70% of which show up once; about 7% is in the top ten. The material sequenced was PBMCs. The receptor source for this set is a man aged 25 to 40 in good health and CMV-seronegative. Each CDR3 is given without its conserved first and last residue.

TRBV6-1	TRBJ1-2	ASSVSGTPNYGYT
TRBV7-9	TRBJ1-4	ASSLRDSEKLF
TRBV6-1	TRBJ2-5	ASIRGPPEGETQY
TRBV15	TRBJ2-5	ATSSDSDRSQETQY
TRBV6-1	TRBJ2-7	ASSLGPAYEQY
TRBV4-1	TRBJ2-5	ASSHPGDIGTQY
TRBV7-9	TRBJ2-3	ASSLGLAADTQY
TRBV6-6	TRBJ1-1	ASSGTGMTEAF
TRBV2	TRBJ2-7	ASRTGKGTYEQY
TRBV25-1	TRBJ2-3	ATPGQSTDTQY
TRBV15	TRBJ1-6	ATSRDRGTGYSPLH
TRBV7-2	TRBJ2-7	ASSLLGGSRGADEQY
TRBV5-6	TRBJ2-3	ASSGGVAADTQY
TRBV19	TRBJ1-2	ASSIVPGAGYT
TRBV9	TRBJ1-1	ASSVSTLNTEAF
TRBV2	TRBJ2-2	ASGRQPNTGELF
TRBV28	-	ASSQSLSGSDEQY
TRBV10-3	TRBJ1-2	AISEDTGNYGYT
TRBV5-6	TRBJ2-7	ASSPPPTSGLDWQY
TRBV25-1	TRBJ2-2	ASSRTGGHTGELF
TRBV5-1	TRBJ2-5	ASSLVAGRQETQY
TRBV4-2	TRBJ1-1	ASSQSPRGGGTEAF
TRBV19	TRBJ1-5	ATTGTDRRPQH
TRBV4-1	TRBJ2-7	ASSLTGGASEQY
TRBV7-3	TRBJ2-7	ASSLTWTGPYEQY
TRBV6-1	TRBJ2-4	ASSSPAGDLWY
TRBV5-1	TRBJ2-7	ASSLGTSGPAYEQY
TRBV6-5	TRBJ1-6	ASSPSGLNSPLH
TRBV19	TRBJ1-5	ASSIEGAGNQPQH
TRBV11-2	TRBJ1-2	ASSSRWQGYGYT
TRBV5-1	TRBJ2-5	ASSLAPGTSGTGTQY
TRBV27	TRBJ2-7	ASSLKRGPVSSYEQY
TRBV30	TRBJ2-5	AWSTGTWETQY
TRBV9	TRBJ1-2	ASSLAGFYGYT
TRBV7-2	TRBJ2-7	ASSVNPGYEQY
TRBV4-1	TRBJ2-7	ASSPTPGLANYEQY
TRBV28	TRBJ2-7	ASSLYRASEQY
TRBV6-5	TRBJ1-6	ASSRSTGLYSPLH
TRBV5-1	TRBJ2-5	ASSAGPETQY
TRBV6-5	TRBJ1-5	ASSYSFQSNQPQH
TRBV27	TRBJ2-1	ASTYQRSNEQF
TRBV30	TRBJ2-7	AWSVSHGRPSYEQY
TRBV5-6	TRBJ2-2	ASSFGQGRAGELF
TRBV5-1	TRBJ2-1	ASSLAVQNEQF
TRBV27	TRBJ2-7	ASSLSGYEQY
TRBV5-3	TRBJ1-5	ARSQDRGSNQPQH
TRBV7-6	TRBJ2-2	ASSLGGPANTGELF
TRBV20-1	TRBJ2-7	SAWDLYEQY
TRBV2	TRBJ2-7	ASRLGQGSYEQY
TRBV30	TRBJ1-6	AWSRDSVSPLH
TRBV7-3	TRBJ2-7	ASSYSPGGEQY
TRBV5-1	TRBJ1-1	ASSALQGQGRAF
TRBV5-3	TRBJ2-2	ARSLEGGRNTGELF
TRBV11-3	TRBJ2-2	ASSLRAGGELF
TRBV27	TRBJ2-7	ASSPDAGGYEQY